These T cell receptor beta chains were read from a single sample in a study of blood T cells in healthy people across ages. From the 5' RACE reads, TCRdb called clonotypes with MiXCR, one entry per CDR3 protein. In the table there are about 1.6 million distinct CDR3 sequences, roughly 32% of which are singletons. Input material: blood. Source of these receptors: a woman aged 25 to 45 in good health. CDR3s include the opening cysteine and the closing phenylalanine or tryptophan. Fields, in order: clone size, V gene, D gene, J gene, CDR3 DNA, CDR3 protein. D genes are given only for firm matches. Clone size, where shown, is once, few, many, or a class for clones that have expanded.

abundance: NA; v_gene: TRBV6-1; d_gene: TRBD1; j_gene: TRBJ1-2; CDR3nt: TGTGCCAGCAGTTCACCGGGACAGGTCGGAGGATATGGCTACACCTTC; CDR3aa: CASSSPGQVGGYGYTF
abundance: few; v_gene: TRBV6-6; d_gene: TRBD2; j_gene: TRBJ2-7; CDR3nt: TGTGCCAGCAGTTTTAGCGGGAGGGCCCACGAGCAGTACTTC; CDR3aa: CASSFSGRAHEQYF
abundance: NA; v_gene: TRBV6-6; d_gene: TRBD2; j_gene: TRBJ2-1; CDR3nt: TGTGCCAGCAGTAGAACTAGCGGGGTTACAAATGAGCAGTTCTTC; CDR3aa: CASSRTSGVTNEQFF
abundance: NA; v_gene: TRBV10-2; d_gene: TRBD1; j_gene: TRBJ1-2; CDR3nt: TGCGCCAGCAGTGCCACCGGGACAGGGAGTAATGGCTACACCTTC; CDR3aa: CASSATGTGSNGYTF
abundance: NA; v_gene: TRBV7-2; d_gene: NA; j_gene: TRBJ2-7; CDR3nt: TGTGCCAGCAGCTTTTTTGTACGCTACGAGCAGTACTTC; CDR3aa: CASSFFVRYEQYF
abundance: few; v_gene: TRBV20-1; d_gene: NA; j_gene: TRBJ1-6; CDR3nt: TGCAGTGCTAGAGAACTGACGGGTGGATCACCCCTCCACTTT; CDR3aa: CSARELTGGSPLHF
abundance: NA; v_gene: TRBV27; d_gene: NA; j_gene: TRBJ2-3; CDR3nt: TGTGTCAGCAGTTCGCCTACCCTAGTGGGAGTGACAGATACGCAGTATTTT; CDR3aa: CVSSSPTLVGVTDTQYF
abundance: NA; v_gene: TRBV4-1; d_gene: NA; j_gene: TRBJ2-1; CDR3nt: TGCGCCAGCAGCCAGGTGTCCAGTACAGGGTATGAGCAGTTCTTC; CDR3aa: CASSQVSSTGYEQFF
abundance: many; v_gene: TRBV7-6; d_gene: NA; j_gene: TRBJ2-7; CDR3nt: TGTGCCAGCAGCGCCGGAAATACCGAGCAGTACTTC; CDR3aa: CASSAGNTEQYF
abundance: NA; v_gene: TRBV29-1; d_gene: NA; j_gene: TRBJ2-2; CDR3nt: TGCAGCGTCGCAGGGCCGGCCGGGGAGCTGTTTTTT; CDR3aa: CSVAGPAGELFF
abundance: few; v_gene: TRBV15; d_gene: NA; j_gene: TRBJ1-2; CDR3nt: TGTGCCACCAGCAGAGATAAGTTTCTAGGGAACTATGGCTACACCTTC; CDR3aa: CATSRDKFLGNYGYTF
abundance: NA; v_gene: TRBV9; d_gene: NA; j_gene: TRBJ2-5; CDR3nt: TGTGCCAGCAGCGTAGGGCAGATCCAAGAGACCCAGTACTTC; CDR3aa: CASSVGQIQETQYF
abundance: few; v_gene: TRBV10-3; d_gene: NA; j_gene: TRBJ1-2; CDR3nt: TGTGCCACCCAGGGGAATGGCTACACCTTC; CDR3aa: CATQGNGYTF
abundance: many; v_gene: TRBV5-1; d_gene: TRBD2; j_gene: TRBJ2-1; CDR3nt: TGTGCCAGCAGCCAGACTAGCGGGAGTAATGAGCAGTTCTTC; CDR3aa: CASSQTSGSNEQFF
abundance: few; v_gene: TRBV6-1; d_gene: NA; j_gene: TRBJ1-2; CDR3nt: TGTGCCAGCAGAGACAGATCCTATGGCTACACCTTC; CDR3aa: CASRDRSYGYTF
abundance: NA; v_gene: TRBV5-1; d_gene: TRBD1; j_gene: TRBJ1-1; CDR3nt: TGCGCCAGCAGCGTGACAGGGGGCGAGACTGAAGCTTTCTTT; CDR3aa: CASSVTGGETEAFF
abundance: NA; v_gene: TRBV6-2/TRBV6-3; d_gene: TRBD2; j_gene: TRBJ2-7; CDR3nt: TGTGCCAGCAGTGGCGCCGGGGCTAGCGGGGGGATCGAGCAGTACTTC; CDR3aa: CASSGAGASGGIEQYF
abundance: NA; v_gene: TRBV12-3/TRBV12-4; d_gene: TRBD2; j_gene: TRBJ2-3; CDR3nt: TGTGCCAGCAGCCTTTGGGGGAGCGGGGGAGCAGATACGCAGTATTTT; CDR3aa: CASSLWGSGGADTQYF
abundance: NA; v_gene: TRBV4-2; d_gene: NA; j_gene: TRBJ1-5; CDR3nt: TGTGCCAGCAGCCAACCGGGACTTAGTAATCAGCCCCAGCATTTT; CDR3aa: CASSQPGLSNQPQHF
abundance: NA; v_gene: TRBV30; d_gene: NA; j_gene: TRBJ2-7; CDR3nt: TGTGCCTGGAGTGATAACAGCGGAGGGGGCTACGAGCAGTACTTC; CDR3aa: CAWSDNSGGGYEQYF
abundance: NA; v_gene: TRBV20-1; d_gene: NA; j_gene: TRBJ2-1; CDR3nt: TGCAGTGCTAGAGTAGGGACCTCCTACAATGAGCAGTTCTTC; CDR3aa: CSARVGTSYNEQFF
abundance: NA; v_gene: TRBV29-1; d_gene: TRBD2; j_gene: TRBJ2-1; CDR3nt: TGCAGCGTTGAAGAGATAGGGGAGGGAGAAATGGGGCAGTTCTTC; CDR3aa: CSVEEIGEGEMGQFF
abundance: few; v_gene: TRBV7-2; d_gene: TRBD1; j_gene: TRBJ1-6; CDR3nt: TGTGCCAGCAGTTTCCGGGACAGGGATAATTCACCCCTCCACTTT; CDR3aa: CASSFRDRDNSPLHF
abundance: many; v_gene: TRBV4-1; d_gene: TRBD1; j_gene: TRBJ1-4; CDR3nt: TGCGCCAGCAGCCAAGTCAGGGGGTCTAATGAAAAACTGTTTTTT; CDR3aa: CASSQVRGSNEKLFF
abundance: NA; v_gene: TRBV27; d_gene: TRBD2; j_gene: TRBJ2-5; CDR3nt: TGTGCCAGCACCCCTTTTGCGGGGGGTAGGGAGACCCAGTACTTC; CDR3aa: CASTPFAGGRETQYF
abundance: few; v_gene: TRBV5-1; d_gene: NA; j_gene: TRBJ2-3; CDR3nt: TGCGCCAGCAGCTTGAGACGTAGTAGCACAGATACGCAGTATTTT; CDR3aa: CASSLRRSSTDTQYF
abundance: many; v_gene: TRBV29-1; d_gene: TRBD2; j_gene: TRBJ2-3; CDR3nt: TGCAGCGCCGGGGGACTAGCGGGAGAGATAGATACGCAGTATTTT; CDR3aa: CSAGGLAGEIDTQYF
abundance: NA; v_gene: TRBV21-1; d_gene: NA; j_gene: TRBJ1-2; CDR3nt: TGTGCCAGCAACCTTATTTCCCGGGCAGGGTCTAACTATGGCTACACCTTC; CDR3aa: CASNLISRAGSNYGYTF
abundance: NA; v_gene: TRBV27; d_gene: TRBD1; j_gene: TRBJ1-2; CDR3nt: TGTGCCAGCAGTTTCCAAAGGACAGGGAACTATGGCTACACCTTC; CDR3aa: CASSFQRTGNYGYTF
abundance: few; v_gene: TRBV6-2/TRBV6-3; d_gene: TRBD1; j_gene: TRBJ1-2; CDR3nt: TGTGCCAGCAGTACCGGGACAGTCTCTGGCTACACCTTC; CDR3aa: CASSTGTVSGYTF
abundance: NA; v_gene: TRBV5-1; d_gene: NA; j_gene: TRBJ2-5; CDR3nt: TGCGCCAGCAGCTTGGAGGGCGGTCTGACCAAAGAGACCCAGTACTTC; CDR3aa: CASSLEGGLTKETQYF
abundance: few; v_gene: TRBV12-3/TRBV12-4; d_gene: NA; j_gene: TRBJ1-2; CDR3nt: TGTGCCAGCAGCCCGCGTGGTGACTATGGCCACACCTTC; CDR3aa: CASSPRGDYGHTF
abundance: NA; v_gene: TRBV12-3/TRBV12-4; d_gene: NA; j_gene: TRBJ2-7; CDR3nt: TGTGCCACCTGTCGTGGAGGGGGAATCAACGAGCAGTACTTC; CDR3aa: CATCRGGGINEQYF
abundance: few; v_gene: TRBV5-1; d_gene: TRBD2; j_gene: TRBJ2-7; CDR3nt: TGCGCCAGCAGCTTGGTAGGGGCGGGAGTATACCACGAGCAGTACTTC; CDR3aa: CASSLVGAGVYHEQYF
abundance: few; v_gene: TRBV7-8; d_gene: TRBD1; j_gene: TRBJ1-1; CDR3nt: TGTGCCAGCAGCCTATATAACAGGGGCTCGAACACTGAAGCTTTCTTT; CDR3aa: CASSLYNRGSNTEAFF
abundance: few; v_gene: TRBV5-1; d_gene: NA; j_gene: TRBJ2-3; CDR3nt: TGCGCCAGCAGTCCGGCAGGCGGGCCCGGCACAGATACGCAGTATTTT; CDR3aa: CASSPAGGPGTDTQYF
abundance: few; v_gene: TRBV28; d_gene: TRBD1; j_gene: TRBJ2-7; CDR3nt: TGTGCCAGTCAAACTCACAGGGGCCTAACCTACGAGCAGTACTTC; CDR3aa: CASQTHRGLTYEQYF
abundance: NA; v_gene: TRBV12-3/TRBV12-4; d_gene: NA; j_gene: TRBJ1-1; CDR3nt: TGTGCCAGCAGTCCAAATCCGGGAAGAGCTTTCTTT; CDR3aa: CASSPNPGRAFF
abundance: NA; v_gene: TRBV12-3/TRBV12-4; d_gene: NA; j_gene: TRBJ2-5; CDR3nt: TGTGCCAGCAATCTCTTCGTGGAGACCCAGTACTTC; CDR3aa: CASNLFVETQYF
abundance: few; v_gene: TRBV18; d_gene: TRBD2; j_gene: TRBJ2-1; CDR3nt: TGTGCCAGCTCACCATTACTAGCGGAGTACAATGAGCAGTTCTTC; CDR3aa: CASSPLLAEYNEQFF
abundance: NA; v_gene: TRBV18; d_gene: TRBD1; j_gene: TRBJ2-5; CDR3nt: TGTGCCAGCTCACCACCTTCGGGACAGGGGAAAGAGACCCAGTACTTC; CDR3aa: CASSPPSGQGKETQYF
abundance: few; v_gene: TRBV7-8; d_gene: NA; j_gene: TRBJ2-3; CDR3nt: TGTGCCAGCAGCTTAGTTCCTCTATTCGGCCTCACAGATACGCAGTATTTT; CDR3aa: CASSLVPLFGLTDTQYF